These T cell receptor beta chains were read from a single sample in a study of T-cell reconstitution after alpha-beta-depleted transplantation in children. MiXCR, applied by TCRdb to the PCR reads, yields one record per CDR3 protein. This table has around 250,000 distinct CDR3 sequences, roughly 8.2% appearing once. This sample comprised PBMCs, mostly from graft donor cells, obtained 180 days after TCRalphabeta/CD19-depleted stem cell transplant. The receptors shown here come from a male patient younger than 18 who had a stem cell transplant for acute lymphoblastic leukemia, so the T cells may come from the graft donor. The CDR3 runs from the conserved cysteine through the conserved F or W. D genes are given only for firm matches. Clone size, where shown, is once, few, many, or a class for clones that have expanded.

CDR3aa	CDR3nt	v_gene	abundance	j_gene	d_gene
CASKEASYNEQFF	TGTGCCAGTAAAGAAGCGTCCTACAATGAGCAGTTCTTC	TRBV27	many	TRBJ2-1	-
CASSLWDEQYF	TGTGCCAGCAGTTTATGGGACGAGCAGTACTTC	TRBV12-3/TRBV12-4	many	TRBJ2-7	-
CASSPVRRGDTQYF	TGTGCCAGCAGCCCAGTTCGGCGGGGAGATACGCAGTATTTT	TRBV7-3	many	TRBJ2-3	-
CASLLREIGALDGYTF	TGTGCCAGCCTACTTAGGGAGATAGGAGCACTAGATGGCTACACCTTC	TRBV7-8	many	TRBJ1-2	-
CASSAGPNLDQPQHF	TGTGCCAGCAGCGCCGGGCCGAACCTGGATCAGCCCCAGCATTTT	TRBV9	many	TRBJ1-5	-
CASSLDDYYEQYF	TGTGCCAGCAGCTTGGACGATTACTACGAGCAGTACTTC	TRBV7-9	many	TRBJ2-7	-
CASSPGQGPGGAKNIQYF	TGTGCCAGCAGCCCGGGACAGGGGCCGGGTGGGGCCAAAAACATTCAGTACTTC	TRBV21-1	many	TRBJ2-4	-
CASSFGGGASNEQFF	TGTGCCAGCAGTTTTGGCGGGGGGGCCTCTAATGAGCAGTTCTTC	TRBV12-3/TRBV12-4	-	TRBJ2-1	TRBD2
CASSPWAGGPNEQYF	TGTGCCAGCAGCCCTTGGGCGGGAGGGCCGAACGAGCAGTACTTC	TRBV7-2	many	TRBJ2-7	TRBD2
CASSLGLTGDSPSRFF	TGCGCCAGCAGCTTGGGTTTGACCGGGGACAGCCCTTCGAGGTTCTTC	TRBV5-1	many	TRBJ2-1	TRBD1
CASSPWGAGSDEQFF	TGTGCCAGTAGTCCGTGGGGAGCGGGGTCCGATGAGCAGTTCTTC	TRBV19	many	TRBJ2-1	TRBD2